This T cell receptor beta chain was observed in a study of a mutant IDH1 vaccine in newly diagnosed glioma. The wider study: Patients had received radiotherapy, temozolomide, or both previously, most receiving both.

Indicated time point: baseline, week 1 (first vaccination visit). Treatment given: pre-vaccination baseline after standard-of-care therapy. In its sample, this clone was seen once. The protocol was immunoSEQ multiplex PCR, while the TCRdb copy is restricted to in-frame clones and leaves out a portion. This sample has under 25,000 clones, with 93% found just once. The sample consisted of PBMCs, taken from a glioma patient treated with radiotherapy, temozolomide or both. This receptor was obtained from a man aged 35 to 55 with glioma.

The CDR3 DNA reads TGTGCCAGCAGCGTAGGCGGGGGACAGGGAGGGGCAGATACGCAGTATTTT. Translation gives CASSVGGGQGGADTQYF. The chain combines TRBV9 with TRBJ2-3; 9 nucleotides match TRBD1. There are 17 residues in the CDR3. CDR1 is SGDLS and CDR2 is YYNGEE in the germline V gene. Trimming cost V 0 bases and J 4 bases; bases outside gene matches: 9.